These 11 T cell receptor beta chains were all obtained from the same sample, sequenced in a study of cytomegalovirus exposure and HLA in healthy donors. PCR used 60 Vbeta primers and 13 Jbeta primers. Profiling relied on immunoSEQ multiplex PCR, and the TCRdb table lists in-frame clones only, not all of them. This sample yields about 60,000 clones, of which around 73% are seen a single time; 5.4% belongs to the top ten. Sequencing used PBMCs. These receptors were obtained from a man over 45 in good health and CMV-seronegative.

The J gene is TRBJ2-3, the V gene TRBV2; 12 bases are shared with TRBD2. CDR1 and CDR2 (germline): SNHLY, FYNNEI. Trimming cost V 9 bases and J 4 bases; bases outside gene matches: 14. The CDR3 covers 17 residues. The CDR3: CARSTSGGLEQADTQYF. The CDR3 DNA reads TGTGCCAGATCCACTAGCGGGGGGCTAGAACAAGCAGATACGCAGTATTTT.

In its sample, this clone was seen a few times. The chain uses TRBV6-1 and TRBJ2-3, with 10 positions matching TRBD2. The CDR3 loop spans 14 amino acids. From germline, CDR1 is MNHNS and CDR2 SASEGT. The V segment lost 11 bases and the J segment 4 bases; nucleotides outside the gene matches: 9. As DNA, the CDR3 is TGTGCCTGCCACAGCGGGGGGGAGGCAGATACGCAGTATTTT. It encodes CACHSGGEADTQYF.

This clone was recorded only once. The chain recombines TRBV30 with TRBJ1-2; D uncertain. This CDR3 region has 13 residues. CDR1 GTSNPN and CDR2 SVGIG come from the germline V gene (reference sequence). Between the trimmed V and J ends, which lost 5 bases and 4 bases, there was a span of 14 bases. The CDR3 loop reads CAWRPGVGYGYTF. The CDR3 nucleotides are TGTGCCTGGCGCCCCGGGGTCGGCTATGGCTACACCTTC.

The chain employs TRBV5-1 and TRBJ1-2; 9 bases match TRBD1. The CDR3 is made up of 14 amino acids. Germline values: CDR1 SGHRS, CDR2 YFSETQ. With V trimmed by 0 bases and J by 8 bases, 5 bases remained unmatched. In nucleotides, the CDR3 is TGCGCCAGCAGCTTGGCGGGACAGGGTAGAGGCTACACCTTC. This codes for CASSLAGQGRGYTF.

The V gene is TRBV7-6, the J gene TRBJ1-3; 9 bases match TRBD1. The germline V gene encodes CDR1 SGHVS and CDR2 FNYEAQ. The CDR3 is 17 residues long. V was pared by 5 bases and J by 0 bases, with 8 bases of the junction left unmatched. The CDR3, as DNA: TGTGCCAGCAGCGCGATGGGACAGGGAGGCTCTGGAAACACCATATATTTT. It translates to CASSAMGQGGSGNTIYF.

The genes are TRBV27 and TRBJ2-7; perhaps TRBD2 as D (6 bases). The CDR3 sequence is 14 residues long. Germline CDR1 and CDR2: MNHEY and SMNVEV (reference sequence). V dropped 3 bases and J dropped 2 bases, with 11 bases sitting between them. The CDR3 spells CASSLEGLPYEQYF. The CDR3 DNA sequence: TGTGCCAGCAGTTTGGAGGGACTTCCCTACGAGCAGTACTTC.

The V call is TRBV19, the J call TRBJ2-7, with a tentative D call TRBD1 (6 bases). Germline-derived CDR1 and CDR2 are LNHDA and SQIVND (reference sequence). V was trimmed by 8 bases and J by 12 bases, leaving 20 bases between them. CDR3 size: 12 residues. In DNA form, the CDR3 reads TGTGCCAGTGGAAGGCGAGGGGGAAATGCGTACTTC. Its protein is CASGRRGGNAYF.

The rearrangement uses TRBV7-9 and TRBJ2-1, with a possible D match to TRBD2 (6 bases). This CDR3 has 12 amino acids. With 5 bases removed from V and 10 bases from J, the gap between germline ends came to 12 bases. Germline lookup yields CDR1 SEHNR and CDR2 FQNEAQ (reference sequence). The CDR3 bases are TGTGCCAGCAGCCCAGATCGGGGGGAGCAGTTCTTC. Translated: CASSPDRGEQFF.

Turning to this clone: The same CDR3 arises from other DNA sequences in this sample as well. The gene calls are TRBV6-1 and TRBJ1-3; D perhaps matches TRBD1 (5 bases). Germline lookup yields CDR1 MNHNS and CDR2 SASEGT. Trimming removed 6 bases from V and 0 bases from J, with 9 bases in between. The CDR3 contains 14 residues. The CDR3 DNA reads as TGTGCCAGCAGACCCCAGGGCTCTGGAAACACCATATATTTT. Its protein product is CASRPQGSGNTIYF.

This chain's CDR3 is CASSLAGAPSTDTQYF. Here the CDR3 DNA reads TGTGCCAGCAGCTTGGCAGGGGCGCCTAGCACAGATACGCAGTATTTT. V and J are TRBV5-4 and TRBJ2-3; TRBD1 is a possible D gene (6 bases). Germline CDR1 is SGHNT and CDR2 is YYREEE (reference sequence). Trimming took off 0 bases at V and 0 bases at J, with 11 bases between the two ends. The CDR3 has 16 residues.

The rearrangement joins TRBV10-2 to TRBJ2-7, with a possible D match to TRBD1 (6 bases). Trimming shortened V by 6 bases and J by 0 bases, and 18 bases separated the two germline ends. Per the germline V gene, CDR1 is WSHSY and CDR2 is SAAADI. CDR3 size: 16 residues. The CDR3 loop reads CASREGAGVSSYEQYF. The CDR3 nucleotides read TGCGCCAGCAGAGAAGGGGCAGGGGTTAGCTCCTACGAGCAGTACTTC.